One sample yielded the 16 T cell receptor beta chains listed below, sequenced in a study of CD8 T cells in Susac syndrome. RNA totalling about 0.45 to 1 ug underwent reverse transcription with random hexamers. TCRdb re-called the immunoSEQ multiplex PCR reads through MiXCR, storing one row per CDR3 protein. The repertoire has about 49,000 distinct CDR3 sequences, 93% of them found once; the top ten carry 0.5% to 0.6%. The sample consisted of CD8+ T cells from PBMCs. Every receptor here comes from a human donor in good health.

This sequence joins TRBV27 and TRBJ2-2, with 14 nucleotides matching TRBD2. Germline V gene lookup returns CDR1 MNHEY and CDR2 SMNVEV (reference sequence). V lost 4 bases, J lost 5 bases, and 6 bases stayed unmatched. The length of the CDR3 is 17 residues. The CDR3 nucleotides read TGTGCCAGCAGTTCCCCGGGACTAGCGGGAGATACCGGGGAGCTGTTTTTT. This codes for CASSSPGLAGDTGELFF.

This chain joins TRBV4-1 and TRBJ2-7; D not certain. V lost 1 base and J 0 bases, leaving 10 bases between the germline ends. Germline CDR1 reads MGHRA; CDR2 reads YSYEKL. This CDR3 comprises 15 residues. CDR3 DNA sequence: TGCGCCAGCAGCCAAGCGGACGCGAGCTCCTACGAGCAGTACTTC. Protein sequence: CASSQADASSYEQYF.

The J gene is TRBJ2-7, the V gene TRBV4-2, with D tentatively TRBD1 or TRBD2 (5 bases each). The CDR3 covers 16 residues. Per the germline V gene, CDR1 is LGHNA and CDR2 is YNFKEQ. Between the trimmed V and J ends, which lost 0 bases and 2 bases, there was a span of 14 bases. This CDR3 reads CASSQDMGDPTYEQYF. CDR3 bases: TGTGCCAGCAGCCAAGATATGGGGGACCCTACCTACGAGCAGTACTTC.

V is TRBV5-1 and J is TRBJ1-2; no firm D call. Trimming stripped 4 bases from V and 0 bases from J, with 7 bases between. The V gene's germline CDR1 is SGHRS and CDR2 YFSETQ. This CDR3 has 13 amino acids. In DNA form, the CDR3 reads TGCGCCAGCAGCCTCCAGTCTAACTATGGCTACACCTTC. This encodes CASSLQSNYGYTF.

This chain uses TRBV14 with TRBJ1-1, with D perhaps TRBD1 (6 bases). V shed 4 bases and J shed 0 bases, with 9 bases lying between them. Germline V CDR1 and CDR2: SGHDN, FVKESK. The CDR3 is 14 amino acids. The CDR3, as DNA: TGTGCCAGCAGCCTAACAGGGCTGAACACTGAAGCTTTCTTT. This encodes CASSLTGLNTEAFF.

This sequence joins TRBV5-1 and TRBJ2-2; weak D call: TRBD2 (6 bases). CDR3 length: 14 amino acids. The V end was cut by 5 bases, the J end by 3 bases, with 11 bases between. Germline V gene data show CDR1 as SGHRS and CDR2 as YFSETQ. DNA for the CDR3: TGCGCCAGCAGGGCGGGACTCCACACCGGGGAGCTGTTTTTT. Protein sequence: CASRAGLHTGELFF.

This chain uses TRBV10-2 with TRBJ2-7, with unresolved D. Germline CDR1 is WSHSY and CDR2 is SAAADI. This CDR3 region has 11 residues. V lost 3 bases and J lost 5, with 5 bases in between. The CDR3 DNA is TGCGCCAGCAGTGATAGCCACGAGCAGTACTTC. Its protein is CASSDSHEQYF.

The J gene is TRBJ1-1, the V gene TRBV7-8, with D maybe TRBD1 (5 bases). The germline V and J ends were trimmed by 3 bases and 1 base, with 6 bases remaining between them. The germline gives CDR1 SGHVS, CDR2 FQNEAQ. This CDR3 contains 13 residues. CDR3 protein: CASSFGGNTEAFF. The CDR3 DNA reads TGTGCCAGCAGCTTCGGGGGGAACACTGAAGCTTTCTTT.

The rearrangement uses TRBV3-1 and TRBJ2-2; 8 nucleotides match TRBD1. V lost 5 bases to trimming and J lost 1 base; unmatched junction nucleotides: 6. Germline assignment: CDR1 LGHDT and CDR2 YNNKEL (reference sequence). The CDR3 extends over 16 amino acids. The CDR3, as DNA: TGTGCCAGCAGCGCCACAGGGGGTTGGAACACCGGGGAGCTGTTTTTT. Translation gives CASSATGGWNTGELFF.

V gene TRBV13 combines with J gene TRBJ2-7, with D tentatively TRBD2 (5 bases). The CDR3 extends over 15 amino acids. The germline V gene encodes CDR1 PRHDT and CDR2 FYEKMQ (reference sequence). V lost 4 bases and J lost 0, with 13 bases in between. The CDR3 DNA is TGTGCCAGCAGCTCACGGACTGTGAGCTCCTACGAGCAGTACTTC. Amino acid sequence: CASSSRTVSSYEQYF.

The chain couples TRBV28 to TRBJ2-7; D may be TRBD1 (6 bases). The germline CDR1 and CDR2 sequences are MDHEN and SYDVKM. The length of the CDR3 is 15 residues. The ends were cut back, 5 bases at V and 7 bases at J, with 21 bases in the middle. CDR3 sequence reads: CASSPRDTLIGEQYF. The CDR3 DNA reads TGTGCCAGCAGTCCCCGGGACACCCTAATCGGGGAGCAGTACTTC.

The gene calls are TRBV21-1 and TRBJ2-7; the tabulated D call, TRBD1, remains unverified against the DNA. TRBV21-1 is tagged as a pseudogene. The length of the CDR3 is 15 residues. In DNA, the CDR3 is TGTGCCAGCAGCCAAAAGACAGGGATCCCCTACGAGCAGTACTTC. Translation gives CASSQKTGIPYEQYF.

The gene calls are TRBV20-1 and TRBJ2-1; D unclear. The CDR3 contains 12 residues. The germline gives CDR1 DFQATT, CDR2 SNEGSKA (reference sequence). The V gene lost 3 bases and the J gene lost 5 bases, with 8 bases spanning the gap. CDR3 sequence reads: CSASGPNNEQFF. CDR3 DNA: TGCAGTGCTAGTGGGCCCAACAATGAGCAGTTCTTC.

The CDR3 region has the DNA TGTGCCAGCAGAAACAGGGGGCTAGAGACCCAGTACTTC. Translating gives CASRNRGLETQYF. V and J are TRBV28 and TRBJ2-5, with 9 bases lining up with TRBD1. The V segment lost 6 bases and the J segment 4 bases; nucleotides outside the gene matches: 3. The CDR3 is 13 residues long. Germline CDR1 is MDHEN and CDR2 is SYDVKM.

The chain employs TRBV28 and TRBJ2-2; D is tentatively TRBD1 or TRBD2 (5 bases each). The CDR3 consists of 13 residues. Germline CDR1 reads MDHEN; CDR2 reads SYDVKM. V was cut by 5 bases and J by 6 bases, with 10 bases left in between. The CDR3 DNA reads TGTGCCAGCAGTAGCAGGGACGCCGGGGAGCTGTTTTTT. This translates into CASSSRDAGELFF. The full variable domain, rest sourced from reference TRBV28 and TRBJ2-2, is DVKVTQSSRYLVKRTGEKVFLECVQDMDHENMFWYRQDPGLGLRLIYFSYDVKMKEKGDIPEGYSVSREKKERFSLILESASTNQTSMYLCASSSRDAGELFFGEGSRLTVL.

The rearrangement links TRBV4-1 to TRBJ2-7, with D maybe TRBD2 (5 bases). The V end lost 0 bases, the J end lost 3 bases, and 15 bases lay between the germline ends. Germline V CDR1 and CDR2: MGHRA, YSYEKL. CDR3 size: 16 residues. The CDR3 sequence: CASSQDGESTSYEQYF. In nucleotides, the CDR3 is TGCGCCAGCAGCCAAGATGGGGAGTCCACCAGCTACGAGCAGTACTTC.